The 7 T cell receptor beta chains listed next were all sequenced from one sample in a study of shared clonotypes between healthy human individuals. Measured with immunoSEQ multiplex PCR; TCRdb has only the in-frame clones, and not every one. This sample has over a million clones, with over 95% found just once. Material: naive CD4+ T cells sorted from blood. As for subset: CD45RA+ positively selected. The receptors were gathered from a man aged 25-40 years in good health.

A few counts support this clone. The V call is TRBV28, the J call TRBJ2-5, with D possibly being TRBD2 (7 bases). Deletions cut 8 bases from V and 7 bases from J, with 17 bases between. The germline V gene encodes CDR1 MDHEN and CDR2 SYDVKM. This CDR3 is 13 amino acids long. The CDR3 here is CASRGAKNWTQYF. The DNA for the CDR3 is TGTGCCAGCCGGGGGGCAAAAAATTGGACCCAGTACTTC.

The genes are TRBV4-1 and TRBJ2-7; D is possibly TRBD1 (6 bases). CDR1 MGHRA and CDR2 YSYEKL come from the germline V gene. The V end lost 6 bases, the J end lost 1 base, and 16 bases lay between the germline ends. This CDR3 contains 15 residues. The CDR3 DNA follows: TGCGCCAGCAGGAGAACCCAGGGGAAATCCTACGAGCAGTACTTC. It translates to CASRRTQGKSYEQYF.

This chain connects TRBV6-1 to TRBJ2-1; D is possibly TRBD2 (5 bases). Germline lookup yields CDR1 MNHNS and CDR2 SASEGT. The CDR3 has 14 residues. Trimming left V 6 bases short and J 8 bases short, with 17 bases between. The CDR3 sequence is CASRLGGFLDEQFF. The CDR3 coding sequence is TGTGCCAGCAGGCTGGGCGGGTTCTTGGATGAGCAGTTCTTC.

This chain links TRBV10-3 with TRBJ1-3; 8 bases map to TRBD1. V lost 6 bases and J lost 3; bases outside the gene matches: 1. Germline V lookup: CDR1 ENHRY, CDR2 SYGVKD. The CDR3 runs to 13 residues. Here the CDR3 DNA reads TGTGCCATCAGCGGACAGGGTGGAAACACCATATATTTT. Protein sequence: CAISGQGGNTIYF.

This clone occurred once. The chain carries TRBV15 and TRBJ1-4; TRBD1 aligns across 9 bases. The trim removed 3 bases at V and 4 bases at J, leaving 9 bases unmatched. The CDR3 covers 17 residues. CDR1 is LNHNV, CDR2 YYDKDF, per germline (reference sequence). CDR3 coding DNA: TGTGCCACCAGCAGGGGACAGGGCTTATCTTATAATGAAAAACTGTTTTTT. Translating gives CATSRGQGLSYNEKLFF. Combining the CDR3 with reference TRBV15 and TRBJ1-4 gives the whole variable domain DAMVIQNPRYQVTQFGKPVTLSCSQTLNHNVMYWYQQKSSQAPKLLFHYYDKDFNNEADTPDNFQSRRPNTSFCFLDIRSPGLGDTAMYLCATSRGQGLSYNEKLFFGSGTQLSVL.

The CDR3 DNA reads TGCAGCGTTTATCCCCGACAGGGGGCGTATGAGACCCAGTACTTC. Encoded protein: CSVYPRQGAYETQYF. This rearrangement joins TRBV29-1 to TRBJ2-5; 10 bases are shared with TRBD1. V shed 5 bases, J shed 5 bases, and the junction held 11 bases outside the gene matches. The CDR3 runs 15 residues. Germline V lookup: CDR1 SQVTM, CDR2 ANQGSEA.

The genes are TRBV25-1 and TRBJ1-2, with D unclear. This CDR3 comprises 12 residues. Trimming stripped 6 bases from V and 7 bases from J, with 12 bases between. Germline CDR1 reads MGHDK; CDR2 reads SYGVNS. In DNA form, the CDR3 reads TGTGCCAGCAGGGTGGAGAAGGGTGGCTACACCTTC. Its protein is CASRVEKGGYTF.